A single sample is the source of the 6 T cell receptor beta chains below, sequenced in a study of OX40 agonist ivuxolimab in advanced cancers. Sequencing used immunoSEQ multiplex PCR; TCRdb keeps in-frame clones, though not all of them. This sample yields about 100,000 clones, of which less than 95% are seen a single time; about 1.2% belongs to the top ten. Sequenced material: CD4+ or CD8+ T cells sorted from blood, taken in a trial of the OX40 agonist ivuxolimab. All receptors come from an adult with an advanced solid tumor such as melanoma, head and neck, liver or kidney cancer.

The chain combines TRBV2 with TRBJ2-7; 7 bases map to TRBD1. The CDR3 totals 13 residues. The trim removed 7 bases at V and 3 bases at J, leaving 6 bases unmatched. The germline V gene has CDR1 SNHLY and CDR2 FYNNEI. The CDR3 is CASIRGRYYEQYF. The CDR3 DNA is TGTGCCAGCATAAGGGGGCGCTACTACGAGCAGTACTTC.

This chain connects TRBV19 to TRBJ2-1; either TRBD1 or TRBD2 may supply D (5 bases each). The CDR3 length is 13 residues. CDR1 LNHDA and CDR2 SQIVND come from the germline V gene (reference sequence). Trimming removed 4 bases from V and 10 bases from J, with 14 bases in between. In DNA, the CDR3 is TGTGCCAGTAGTACACGGGGCTTTGAGGAGCAGTTCTTC. This gives the protein CASSTRGFEEQFF.

The rearrangement joins TRBV9 to TRBJ1-4; tentatively, D is TRBD1 (5 bases). CDR1 and CDR2 (germline): SGDLS, YYNGEE. The length of the CDR3 is 15 residues. Trimming stripped 0 bases from V and 7 bases from J, with 13 bases between. The CDR3 is CASSVGWGESEKLFF. DNA of the CDR3: TGTGCCAGCAGCGTAGGATGGGGGGAGAGTGAAAAACTGTTTTTT.

Here the CDR3 reads CASSSPEGTSPLHF. The CDR3 bases are TGTGCCAGCAGCTCCCCGGAGGGCACTTCACCCCTCCACTTT. The chain recombines TRBV5-4 with TRBJ1-6; D call uncertain. Trimming pared 3 bases from V and 9 bases from J, leaving 13 bases between. The CDR3 has 14 amino acids. CDR1 is SGHNT and CDR2 is YYREEE in the germline V gene (reference sequence).

CDR3 sequence: CASSDRANYGYTF. CDR3 in DNA: TGTGCCAGCAGTGACAGGGCGAACTATGGCTACACCTTC. The gene calls are TRBV6-4 and TRBJ1-2; D remains unclear. The V and J ends lost 2 bases and 2 bases respectively, with 6 bases between them. There are 13 residues in the CDR3. The germline V gene encodes CDR1 MRHNA and CDR2 SNTAGT.

This rearrangement joins TRBV5-1 to TRBJ2-7; D might be TRBD2 (6 bases). The CDR3 is 16 amino acids. Germline loops: CDR1 SGHRS, CDR2 YFSETQ. V dropped 0 bases and J dropped 1 base, with 14 bases sitting between them. Here the CDR3 reads CASSLELTSRSYEQYF. The CDR3 DNA follows: TGCGCCAGCAGCTTGGAGCTTACTAGCAGATCCTACGAGCAGTACTTC.